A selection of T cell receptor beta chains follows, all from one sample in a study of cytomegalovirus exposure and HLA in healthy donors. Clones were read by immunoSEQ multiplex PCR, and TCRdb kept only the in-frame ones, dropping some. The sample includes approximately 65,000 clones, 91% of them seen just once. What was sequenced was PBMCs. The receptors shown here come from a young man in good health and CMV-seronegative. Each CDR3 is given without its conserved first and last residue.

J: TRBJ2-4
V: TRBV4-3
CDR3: ASSREGGGKNIQY

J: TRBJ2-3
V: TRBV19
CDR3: ATRLAGGTDTQY

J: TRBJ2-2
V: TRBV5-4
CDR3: ASSPGVWRERPAGELF

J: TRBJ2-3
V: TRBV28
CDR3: ASSTSTDTQY

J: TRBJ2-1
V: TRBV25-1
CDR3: ASSLIAGSNNEQF

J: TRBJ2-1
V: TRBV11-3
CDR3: ASSLQGHEQF

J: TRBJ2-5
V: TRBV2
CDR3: ASSDRPRETQY

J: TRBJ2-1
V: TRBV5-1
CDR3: ASRLGPGLAGTNEQF

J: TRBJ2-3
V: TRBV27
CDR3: ASSQIGDTQY

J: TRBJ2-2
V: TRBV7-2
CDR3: ASSLNRGGFSGELF

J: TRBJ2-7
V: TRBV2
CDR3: ASSGRTSGSHEQY

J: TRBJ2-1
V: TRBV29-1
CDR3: SVSRAVTYNEQF

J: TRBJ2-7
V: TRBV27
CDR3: ASREDSAYEQY

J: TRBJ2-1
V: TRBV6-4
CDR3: ASSELVAGNNEQF

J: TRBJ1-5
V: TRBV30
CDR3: AWSTGGTHQPQH

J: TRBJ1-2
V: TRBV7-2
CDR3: ASSLAEVGYT

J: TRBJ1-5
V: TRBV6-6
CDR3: ASSYRRANQPQH

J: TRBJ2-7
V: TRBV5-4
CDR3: ASSFGGAGAYEQY

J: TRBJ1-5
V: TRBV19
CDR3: ASSQHTVREISNQPQH

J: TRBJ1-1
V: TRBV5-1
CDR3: ASSFDSRNTEAF

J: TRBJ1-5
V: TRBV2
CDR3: ASSLGQEGTNSQPQH

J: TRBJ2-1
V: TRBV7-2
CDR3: ASSIQTSGKNNEQF

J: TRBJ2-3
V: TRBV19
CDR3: ASSTAWRLAGVRTDTQY

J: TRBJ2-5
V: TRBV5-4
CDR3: ASSPGGTSGRGGETQY

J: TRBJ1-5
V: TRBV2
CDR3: ASSDRASDQPQH

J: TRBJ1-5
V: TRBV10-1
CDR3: ASSPMTRSNQPQH

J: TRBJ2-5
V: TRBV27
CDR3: ASSFLAGVPETQY

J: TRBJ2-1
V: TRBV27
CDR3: ASSQTSGRRNEQF

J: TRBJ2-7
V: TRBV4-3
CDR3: ASSQGIASYEQY

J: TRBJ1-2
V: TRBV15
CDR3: ATSRGVYGYT

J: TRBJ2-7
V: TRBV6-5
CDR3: ASSPPGGGSYEQY